This TCR beta chain was retrieved from a study of regulatory T cells in long-lasting Graves disease. This clonotype has just one count. iRepertoire HTBI primers and Arm-PCR of CDR3 regions built TCR beta libraries. TCRdb re-called the multiplex PCR reads with MiXCR, one entry per CDR3 protein. Counted here are about 540,000 distinct CDR3 sequences, roughly 14% occurring once; the ten biggest clones make up roughly 10%. Time point reported: newly diagnosed GD, antithyroid drugs for less than 3 months. Following extraction of RNA from PBMCs, that RNA was used to make the TCR library. V lost 4 bases to trimming and J lost 0 bases, with 10 bases between them. The CDR3 extends over 15 amino acids. CDR1 is SGHTA and CDR2 is FQGNSA in the germline V gene. This sample also belongs to another study, concerning T cells in Graves' hyperthyroidism and ophthalmopathy.

This receptor was taken from a man aged 25 to 40 with Graves disease. This chain joins TRBV7-2 and TRBJ1-5; D is uncertain. This specimen consisted of peripheral blood mononuclear cells (PBMCs), obtained at new diagnosis, from a patient treated with antithyroid drugs. CDR3 loop: CASSYTENSNQPQHF. As DNA, the CDR3 is TGTGCCAGCAGCTATACAGAGAATAGCAATCAGCCCCAGCATTTT.